A single sample is the source of the 14 T cell receptor beta chains below, sequenced in a study of T-cell reconstitution after alpha-beta-depleted transplantation in children. For TCRbeta, the library was prepared with unique molecular identifiers. TCRdb ran MiXCR on the PCR reads and lists one entry per CDR3 protein. The table shows approximately 1,000,000 distinct CDR3 sequences, with about 29% occurring only once. The source material was PBMCs, mostly from graft donor cells, sampled 360 days after TCRalphabeta/CD19-depleted stem cell transplant. These receptors all stem from a boy under three years old who had a stem cell transplant for SCID, so the T cells may come from the graft donor.

The V call is TRBV6-1, the J call TRBJ2-5; TRBD1 matches at 8 bases. This CDR3 has 15 residues. Germline CDR1 is MNHNS and CDR2 is SASEGT. V was clipped by 6 bases and J by 4 bases; unmatched bases: 10. CDR3 region: CASSRGQERRETQYF. Here the CDR3 DNA reads TGTGCCAGCAGCCGGGGACAGGAAAGGCGAGAGACCCAGTACTTC.

J is TRBJ2-3 and V is TRBV5-6, with a tentative D call TRBD2 (5 bases). The germline V gene encodes CDR1 SGHDT and CDR2 YYEEEE. With 4 bases removed from V and 6 bases from J, the gap between germline ends came to 15 bases. The CDR3 is 14 residues long. The CDR3 DNA reads as TGTGCCAGCAGCCATTTTAGCGTGGTGGATACGCAGTATTTT. Translating gives CASSHFSVVDTQYF.

The J gene is TRBJ2-1, the V gene TRBV11-1; 15 bases match TRBD2. V dropped 4 bases and J dropped 3; count of bases not matched to a gene: 10. The germline V gene encodes CDR1 SGHAT and CDR2 FQDESV (reference sequence). The CDR3 runs to 19 residues. DNA for the CDR3: TGTGCCAGCAGCTCGGGACTAGCGGGGGGCTACTTTTTCTACAATGAGCAGTTCTTC. It translates to CASSSGLAGGYFFYNEQFF.

V is TRBV29-1 and J is TRBJ2-3; 9 bases fit TRBD1. The CDR3 runs to 15 residues. The V segment lost 1 base and the J segment 3 bases; nucleotides outside the gene matches: 5. Germline assignment: CDR1 SQVTM and CDR2 ANQGSEA. CDR3 region: CSVEGYRGRTDTQYF. The CDR3 bases are TGCAGCGTTGAAGGTTACAGGGGGCGAACAGATACGCAGTATTTT.

The rearrangement links TRBV4-2 to TRBJ1-1; TRBD1 is a possible D gene (5 bases). CDR1 and CDR2 from the germline V gene are LGHNA and YNFKEQ. V was pared by 1 base and J by 6 bases, with 15 bases between. The CDR3 runs 15 residues. CDR3 amino acids: CASSQGSQGSAEAFF. The CDR3 bases are TGTGCCAGCAGCCAAGGGTCTCAGGGTTCGGCTGAAGCTTTCTTT.

This clonotype has more than one count but fewer than ten. CDR3 amino acids: CASVTRGQGTYGYTF. CDR3 sequence (DNA): TGTGCTAGTGTTACCAGGGGACAGGGTACCTATGGCTACACCTTC. This chain connects TRBV12-5 to TRBJ1-2, with 9 bases identical to TRBD1. This CDR3 comprises 15 residues. The trim removed 7 bases at V and 4 bases at J, leaving 10 bases unmatched. Germline assignment: CDR1 LGHNT and CDR2 FRNRAP.

The V gene is TRBV24-1, the J gene TRBJ2-1, with a possible D match to TRBD2 (5 bases). Germline assignment: CDR1 KGHDR and CDR2 SFDVKD. There are 16 residues in the CDR3. Trimming removed 0 bases at V and 8 bases at J, with 16 bases between. This CDR3 reads CATSDLEGVGPHEQFF. CDR3 sequence (DNA): TGTGCCACCAGTGATTTGGAGGGTGTAGGCCCCCATGAGCAGTTCTTC.

V gene TRBV4-1 combines with J gene TRBJ2-3; the match to TRBD1 covers 9 bases. The CDR3 sequence is 17 residues long. V shed 0 bases and J 5 bases; nucleotides not matched to a gene: 9. Per the germline V gene, CDR1 is MGHRA and CDR2 is YSYEKL. The DNA for the CDR3 is TGCGCCAGCAGCCAAGATCGCGGACAGGGGCAAGGAGATACGCAGTATTTT. This codes for CASSQDRGQGQGDTQYF.

J is TRBJ2-3 and V is TRBV12-1; the D call in the table, TRBD1, was not verified against the DNA. TRBV12-1 is given as a pseudogene. The CDR3 has 18 residues. The CDR3, as DNA: TGTGCCAGCAGCGCCCCCCCCCAGTCCATCCGACCGACAGATACGCAGTATTTT. Translated: CASSAPPQSIRPTDTQYF.

V usage is TRBV12-3 or TRBV12-4 and J usage is TRBJ1-5; 11 bases are shared with TRBD1. The trim removed 7 bases at V and 6 bases at J, leaving 5 bases unmatched. The CDR3 consists of 14 residues. The CDR3 loop reads CASKLGTGGQPQHF. CDR3 nucleotide sequence: TGTGCCAGCAAGCTAGGGACAGGGGGTCAGCCCCAGCATTTT.

This clonotype has only one observation. The chain links TRBV20-1 to TRBJ2-2, with a possible D match to TRBD1 (6 bases). Trimming removed 6 bases at V and 4 bases at J, with 12 bases between. The CDR3 has 13 residues. The germline gives CDR1 DFQATT, CDR2 SNEGSKA (reference sequence). The CDR3 here is CSARTVPTGELFF. In nucleotides, the CDR3 is TGCAGTGCCCGGACAGTTCCCACCGGGGAGCTGTTTTTT.

This chain uses TRBV21-1 with TRBJ2-7; the DNA was not used to check the table's D call, TRBD2. TRBV21-1 is annotated as a pseudogene. The CDR3 has 17 amino acids. CDR3 loop: CASSKAQRATGSYEQYF. CDR3 DNA: TGTGCCAGCAGCAAAGCGCAAAGGGCTACAGGCTCCTACGAGCAGTACTTC.

This clonotype was counted a few times. This sequence joins TRBV29-1 and TRBJ1-1; D unclear. Trimming removed 4 bases from V and 11 bases from J, with 11 bases in between. Germline V CDR1 and CDR2: SQVTM, ANQGSEA. This CDR3 region has 10 residues. The CDR3 protein is CSVGQLIAFF. In DNA form, the CDR3 reads TGCAGCGTTGGGCAGCTTATTGCTTTCTTT.

The chain links TRBV5-4 to TRBJ1-2; perhaps TRBD1 as D (5 bases). The CDR3 loop spans 13 amino acids. V lost 3 bases and J 6 bases, leaving 12 bases between the germline ends. Per germline, CDR1 SGHNT and CDR2 YYREEE (reference sequence). DNA of the CDR3: TGTGCCAGCAGCTCCGGAGACAGCCATGGCTACACCTTC. Translating gives CASSSGDSHGYTF.